These T cell receptor beta chains were read from a single sample in a study of shared clonotypes between healthy human individuals. Profiling relied on immunoSEQ multiplex PCR, and the TCRdb table lists in-frame clones only, not all of them. This table has roughly 2,000,000 clones, about 95% appearing once. Sequencing used naive CD8+ T cells sorted from blood. Receptor source: a man aged 18 to 30 in good health. Both conserved end residues are part of each CDR3. Each record gives: J gene, D gene, clone size, V gene, CDR3 DNA, CDR3 protein. D genes are given only for firm matches. Expanded clones get a size class; other rows say once, few or many, or leave the size out.

>TRBJ2-1|TRBD2|NA|TRBV11-2
TGTGCCAGCAGCTTAGGCGCGGGAGGTGTTTATGAGCAGTTCTTC
CASSLGAGGVYEQFF
>TRBJ2-1|NA|NA|TRBV6-6
TGTGCCAGCAGTTACTCTGGGGGGGCAAGTATCGATGAGCAGTTCTTC
CASSYSGGASIDEQFF
>TRBJ1-2|TRBD1|few|TRBV27
TGTGCCAGCAGTTCAGGGGGCTATGGCTACACCTTC
CASSSGGYGYTF
>TRBJ1-2|NA|NA|TRBV5-1
TGCGCCAGCAGTACCCGCCCCCGCAGGGCTAACTATGGCTACACCTTC
CASSTRPRRANYGYTF
>TRBJ2-7|TRBD1|NA|TRBV6-5
TGTGCCAGTGCCCCGGGACAGGCCTACGAGCAGTACTTC
CASAPGQAYEQYF
>TRBJ2-7|TRBD1|NA|TRBV5-5
TGCGCCAGCTCCCGGGTGACAGGGGACTCCTACGAGCAGTACTTC
CASSRVTGDSYEQYF
>TRBJ2-7|TRBD1|NA|TRBV7-9
TGTGCCAGCAGCTTAGCGACAGGGCCCGAGCAGTACTTC
CASSLATGPEQYF
>TRBJ2-7|NA|NA|TRBV2
TGTGCCAGCAGTGAGGAAGACGAGCAGTACTTC
CASSEEDEQYF
>TRBJ2-5|NA|NA|TRBV4-1
TGCGCCAGCAGCCACCCATTGGGGGTTGAAGAGACCCAGTACTTC
CASSHPLGVEETQYF
>TRBJ2-5|NA|NA|TRBV7-9
TGTGCCAGCAGCTTAGATGTAACGGAGACCCAGTACTTC
CASSLDVTETQYF
>TRBJ2-1|TRBD2|NA|TRBV2
TGTGCCAGCAGTGCAGGGACTAGCCTTCCCTACAATGAGCAGTTCTTC
CASSAGTSLPYNEQFF
>TRBJ2-5|TRBD2|NA|TRBV9
TGTGCCAGCAGCCCGAGGTTCGGGACTAGCGGAGTGTGGGCGCAGTACTTC
CASSPRFGTSGVWAQYF
>TRBJ1-6|NA|NA|TRBV28
TGTGCCAGCAGTTTCCCCCGTAATTCACCCCTCCACTTT
CASSFPRNSPLHF
>TRBJ2-7|TRBD2|once|TRBV7-2
TGTGCCAGCAGCTTACTAGCGGGAGGGTATCCGTACGAGCAGTACTTC
CASSLLAGGYPYEQYF
>TRBJ2-4|TRBD1|NA|TRBV5-5
TGTGCCAGCAGCTCCGAATCACAGGGGGCCTTTGACATTCAGTACTTC
CASSSESQGAFDIQYF
>TRBJ2-6|TRBD1|NA|TRBV7-9
TGTGCCAGCAGGACAGGGACTGGGGCCAACGTCCTGACTTTC
CASRTGTGANVLTF
>TRBJ2-1|NA|once|TRBV14
TGTGCCAGCAGCCAAGAAGGCGTTGGGCCCTACAATGAGCAGTTCTTC
CASSQEGVGPYNEQFF
>TRBJ2-7|TRBD1|once|TRBV6-5
TGTGCCAGCAGTTACTCTGGGACAGGGGGGTACGAGCAGTACTTC
CASSYSGTGGYEQYF
>TRBJ2-1|TRBD2|NA|TRBV2
TGTGCCAGCAGTGAAGGCGGGGGGGCCGGAAATGAGCAGTTCTTC
CASSEGGGAGNEQFF
>TRBJ2-7|TRBD2|NA|TRBV13
TGTGCCAGCAGCTTAACCTTAACTAGCGGGGAGAGGGTCTACGAGCAGTACTTC
CASSLTLTSGERVYEQYF
>TRBJ2-2|NA|NA|TRBV25-1
TGTGCCAGCAGTGCCCCACGGGGACACCATAGGAACACCGGGGAGCTGTTTTTT
CASSAPRGHHRNTGELFF
>TRBJ1-1|TRBD1|NA|TRBV4-1
TGCGCCAGCAGCCAAGGGGAGGGGGCTCTGAACACTGAAGCTTTCTTT
CASSQGEGALNTEAFF
>TRBJ2-3|NA|NA|TRBV29-1
TGCAGCGTTAATCCCGGGACTTTTAGCACAGATACGCAGTATTTT
CSVNPGTFSTDTQYF